This T cell receptor beta chain was identified in a study of cytomegalovirus exposure and HLA in healthy donors. Study-wide results and limits: Previously analyzed data showed that most TCR beta V segments were productive at a frequency of about 90% or about 30%. The majority of TCR sequences were rare, yet some public TCRs appeared in many donors.

The PCR used 60 Vbeta and 13 Jbeta primers. The assay was immunoSEQ multiplex PCR, and TCRdb's table has in-frame clones only and misses some. The table records 150,000 to 200,000 clones, roughly 85% of them present only once. The donors (healthy individuals) were bone marrow donors. On this clone itself: Its specificity is unknown.

The CDR3 loop spans 16 amino acids. Material for sequencing was PBMCs. The chain combines TRBV21-1 with TRBJ2-7; the table names TRBD2, a call not compared with the DNA. TRBV21-1 counts as a pseudogene. This TCR derives from a woman in her forties or fifties in good health and CMV-seronegative. CDR3 sequence reads: CASTTWLAGAAHEQYF. The CDR3 nucleotides are TGTGCCAGCACCACGTGGCTAGCGGGAGCTGCGCACGAGCAGTACTTC.